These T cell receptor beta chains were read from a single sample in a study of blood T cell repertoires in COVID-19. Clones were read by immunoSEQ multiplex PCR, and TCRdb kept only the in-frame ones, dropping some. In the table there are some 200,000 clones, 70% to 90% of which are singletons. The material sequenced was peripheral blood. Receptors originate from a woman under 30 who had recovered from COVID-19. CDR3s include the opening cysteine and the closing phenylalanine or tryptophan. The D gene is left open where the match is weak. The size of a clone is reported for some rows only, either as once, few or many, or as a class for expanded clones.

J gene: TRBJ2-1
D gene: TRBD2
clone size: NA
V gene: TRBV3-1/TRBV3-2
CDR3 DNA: TGTGCCAGCAGTCCGGGACTAGCGGGGAGTCGTTCCTACAATGAGCAGTTCTTC
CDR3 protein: CASSPGLAGSRSYNEQFF

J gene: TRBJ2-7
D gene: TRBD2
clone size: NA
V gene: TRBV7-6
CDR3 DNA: TGTGCCAGCAGTTCCGGGACTAGCGGACAATACGAGCAGTACTTC
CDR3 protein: CASSSGTSGQYEQYF

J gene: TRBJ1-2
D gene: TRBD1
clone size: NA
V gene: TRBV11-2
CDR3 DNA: TGTGCCAGCAGCGAAATCAGGGGACAGCTGGGATTAGGCTACACCTTC
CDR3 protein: CASSEIRGQLGLGYTF

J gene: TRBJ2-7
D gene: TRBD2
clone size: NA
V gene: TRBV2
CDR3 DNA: TGTGCCAGCAGGACTAGCGGGAGAGATGGCTCCTACGAGCAGTACTTC
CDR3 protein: CASRTSGRDGSYEQYF

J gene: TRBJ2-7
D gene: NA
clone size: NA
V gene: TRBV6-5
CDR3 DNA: TGTGCCAGCAGTCCCCGGCGGTCGAGCTCCTACGAGCAGTACTTC
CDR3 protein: CASSPRRSSSYEQYF

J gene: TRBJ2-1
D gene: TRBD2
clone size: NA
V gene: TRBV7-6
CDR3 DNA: TGTGCCAGCAGCTTACTCGGGACTAGCGGCTACAATGAGCAGTTCTTC
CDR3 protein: CASSLLGTSGYNEQFF

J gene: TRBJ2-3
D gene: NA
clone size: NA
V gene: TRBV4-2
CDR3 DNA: TGTGCCAGCAGCCCCCGAGCAGATACGCAGTATTTT
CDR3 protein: CASSPRADTQYF

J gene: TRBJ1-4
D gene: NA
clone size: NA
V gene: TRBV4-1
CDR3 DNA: TGCGCCAGCAGCCCAGAAACAGGTGAAAAACTGTTTTTT
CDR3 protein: CASSPETGEKLFF

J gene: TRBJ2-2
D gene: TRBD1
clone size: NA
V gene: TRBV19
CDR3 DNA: TGTGCCAGTGTATCCGGGACAGTGCAAACCGGGGAGCTGTTTTTT
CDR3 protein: CASVSGTVQTGELFF

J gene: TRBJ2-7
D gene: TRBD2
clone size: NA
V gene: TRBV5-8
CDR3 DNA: TGTGCCAGCCCCTTGGGGCGGGGGAGCTCCTACGAGCAGTACTTC
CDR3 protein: CASPLGRGSSYEQYF

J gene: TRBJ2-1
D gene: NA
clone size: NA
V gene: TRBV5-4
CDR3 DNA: TGTGCCAGCAGCTTCCTCAATGAGCAGTTCTTC
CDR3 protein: CASSFLNEQFF

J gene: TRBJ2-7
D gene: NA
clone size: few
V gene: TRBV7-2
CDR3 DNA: TGTGCCAGCAGCTTCCGGGACACCTCCTACGAGCAGTACTTC
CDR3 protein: CASSFRDTSYEQYF

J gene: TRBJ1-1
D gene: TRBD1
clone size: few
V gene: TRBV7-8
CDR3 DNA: TGTGCCAGCAGCTTACCGGGACAGGGGGCGAACACTGAAGCTTTCTTT
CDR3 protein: CASSLPGQGANTEAFF

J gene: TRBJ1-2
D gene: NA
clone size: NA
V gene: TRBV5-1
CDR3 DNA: TGCGCCAGCAGCTTGGAACAGGAGTTCTATGGCTACACCTTC
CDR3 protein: CASSLEQEFYGYTF

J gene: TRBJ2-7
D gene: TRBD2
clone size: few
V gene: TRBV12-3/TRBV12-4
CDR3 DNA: TGTGCCAGCAGCCTCGCGGGGGGGTACGAGCAGTACTTC
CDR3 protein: CASSLAGGYEQYF

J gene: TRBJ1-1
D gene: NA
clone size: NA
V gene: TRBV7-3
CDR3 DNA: TGTGCCAGCAGCCCCCAGTGGAACACTGAAGCTTTCTTT
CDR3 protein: CASSPQWNTEAFF

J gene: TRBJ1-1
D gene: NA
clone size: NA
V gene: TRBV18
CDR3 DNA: TGTGCCAGCTCACCAGGAGAGGTAGTTTGGAACACTGAAGCTTTCTTT
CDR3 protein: CASSPGEVVWNTEAFF

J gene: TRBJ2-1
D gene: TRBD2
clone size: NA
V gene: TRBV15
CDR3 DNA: TGTGCCACCAGCAGAGGTGTGACTAGCGAGAACAATGAGCAGTTCTTC
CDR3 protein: CATSRGVTSENNEQFF

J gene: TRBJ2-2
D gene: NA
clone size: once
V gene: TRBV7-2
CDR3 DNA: TGTGCCAGCAGCCGGCTAGCGACGAACACCGGGGAGCTGTTTTTT
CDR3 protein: CASSRLATNTGELFF

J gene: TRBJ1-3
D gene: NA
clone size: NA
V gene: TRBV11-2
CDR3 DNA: TGTGCCAGCAGCTTATCCGGGGTCAGAAACACCATATATTTT
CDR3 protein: CASSLSGVRNTIYF

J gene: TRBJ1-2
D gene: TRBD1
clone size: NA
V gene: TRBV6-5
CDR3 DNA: TGTGCCAGCAGTCAGGGGGTTCGGGGCTACACCTTC
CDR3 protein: CASSQGVRGYTF

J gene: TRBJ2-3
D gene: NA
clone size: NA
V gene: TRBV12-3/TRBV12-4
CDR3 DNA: TGTGCCAGCAGTCATTTTTCAGATACGCAGTATTTT
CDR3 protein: CASSHFSDTQYF

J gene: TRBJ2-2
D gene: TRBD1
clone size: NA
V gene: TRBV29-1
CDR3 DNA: TGCAGCGTTGGGCGAGGACAGGGCCACACCGGGGAGCTGTTTTTT
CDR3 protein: CSVGRGQGHTGELFF

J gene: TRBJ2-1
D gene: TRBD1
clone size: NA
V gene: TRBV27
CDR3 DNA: TGTGCCAGCAGGCTAGGGACAGAGTACAATGAGCAGTTCTTC
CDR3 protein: CASRLGTEYNEQFF

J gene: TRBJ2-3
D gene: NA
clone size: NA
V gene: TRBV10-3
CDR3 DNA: TGTGCCATCAGGGGGCGGCGGAACAGCACAGATACGCAGTATTTT
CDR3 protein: CAIRGRRNSTDTQYF

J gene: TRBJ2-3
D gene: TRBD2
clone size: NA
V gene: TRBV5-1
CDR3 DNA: TGCGCCAGCAGCCGGACTAGCGGGGCTAACACAGATACGCAGTATTTT
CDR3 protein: CASSRTSGANTDTQYF

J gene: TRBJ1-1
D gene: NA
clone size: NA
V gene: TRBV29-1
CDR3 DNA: TGCAGCGTTGAACGCAGGGGAAACACTGAAGCTTTCTTT
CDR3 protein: CSVERRGNTEAFF

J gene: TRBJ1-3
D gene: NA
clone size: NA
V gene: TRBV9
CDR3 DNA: TGTGCCAGCAGCGTAGAGGGTGGACAAATGTCTGGAAACACCATATATTTT
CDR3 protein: CASSVEGGQMSGNTIYF

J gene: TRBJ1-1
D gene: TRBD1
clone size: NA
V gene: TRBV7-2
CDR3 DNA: TGTGCCAGCAGCTTTTTTTGGGACAGCATGAACACTGAAGCTTTCTTT
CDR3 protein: CASSFFWDSMNTEAFF

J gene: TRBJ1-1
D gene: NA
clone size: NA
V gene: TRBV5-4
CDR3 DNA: TGTGCCAGCAGCCCCCGGGGGAGTGCCTTGAACACTGAAGCTTTCTTT
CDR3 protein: CASSPRGSALNTEAFF

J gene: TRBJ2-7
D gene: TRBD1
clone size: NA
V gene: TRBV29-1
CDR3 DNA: TGCAGCGTCGAAGGGGGCTACTACGAGCAGTACTTC
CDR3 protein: CSVEGGYYEQYF

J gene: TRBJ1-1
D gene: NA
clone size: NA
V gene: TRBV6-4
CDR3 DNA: TGTGCCAGCAGTGACTCGTGGGGCGCTCCTTGGGGAGCTTTCTTT
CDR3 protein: CASSDSWGAPWGAFF

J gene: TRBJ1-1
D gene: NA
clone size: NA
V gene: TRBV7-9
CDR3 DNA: TGTGCCAGCAGCTTAAAAGTTTCAGGGGACGCTGAAGCTTTCTTT
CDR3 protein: CASSLKVSGDAEAFF

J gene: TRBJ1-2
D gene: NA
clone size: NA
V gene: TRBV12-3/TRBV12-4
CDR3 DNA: TGTGCCAGTCAGGATGTCTATGGCTACACCTTC
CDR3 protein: CASQDVYGYTF

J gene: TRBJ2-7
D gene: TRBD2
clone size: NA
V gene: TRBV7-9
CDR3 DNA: TGTGCCAGCAGCCGGACTGCGGGGGGGTTATACGAGCAGTACTTC
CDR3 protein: CASSRTAGGLYEQYF

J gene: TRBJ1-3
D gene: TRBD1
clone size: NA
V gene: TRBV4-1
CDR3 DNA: TGCGCCAGCAGCCCAATGGGACAGGCCTCTGGAAACACCATATATTTT
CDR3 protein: CASSPMGQASGNTIYF

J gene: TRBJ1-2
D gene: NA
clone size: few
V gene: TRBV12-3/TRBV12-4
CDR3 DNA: TGTGCCAGCAGCCAAGACAGGAACTATGGCTACACCTTC
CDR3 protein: CASSQDRNYGYTF

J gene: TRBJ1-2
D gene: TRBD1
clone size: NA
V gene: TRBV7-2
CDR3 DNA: TGTGCCAGCAGCTTAGATTTGGGGGACAGGGTGAATGGCTACACCTTC
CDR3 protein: CASSLDLGDRVNGYTF

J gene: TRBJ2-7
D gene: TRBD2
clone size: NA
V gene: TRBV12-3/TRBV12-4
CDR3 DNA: TGTGCCAGCAGTTTTGGACTAGCCGGGCAGTACTTC
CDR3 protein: CASSFGLAGQYF

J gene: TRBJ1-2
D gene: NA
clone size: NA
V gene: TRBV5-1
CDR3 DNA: TGCGCCAGCAGCTTGGTATCAGGGTTCGACTATGGCTACACCTTC
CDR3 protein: CASSLVSGFDYGYTF

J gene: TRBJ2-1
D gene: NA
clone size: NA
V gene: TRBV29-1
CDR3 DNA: TGCAGCGTTGAAGGAGGCACCTACAATGAGCAGTTCTTC
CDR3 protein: CSVEGGTYNEQFF

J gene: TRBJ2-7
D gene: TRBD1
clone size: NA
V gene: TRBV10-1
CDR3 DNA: TGCGCCAGCAGTGATCTTGGACAGGGCTACGAGCAGTACTTC
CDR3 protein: CASSDLGQGYEQYF

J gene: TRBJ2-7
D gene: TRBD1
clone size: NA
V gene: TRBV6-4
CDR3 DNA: TGTGCCAGCAGGTACCCCCGGGACAGGAGAGATTACGAGCAGTACTTC
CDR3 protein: CASRYPRDRRDYEQYF

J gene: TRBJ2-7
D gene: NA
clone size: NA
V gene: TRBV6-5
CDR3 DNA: TGTGCCAGCAGTTACAATCGGGAGAATAAATACGAGCAGTACTTC
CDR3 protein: CASSYNRENKYEQYF

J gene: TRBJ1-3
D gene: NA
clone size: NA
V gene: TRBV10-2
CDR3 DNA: TGCGCCAGCAGTGAGTCGATAGCCAGAAACACCATATATTTT
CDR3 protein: CASSESIARNTIYF

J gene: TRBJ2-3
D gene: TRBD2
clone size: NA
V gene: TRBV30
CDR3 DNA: TGTGCCTGGAGTGTCGGTAGCGGGAGCCTAGATACGCAGTATTTT
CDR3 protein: CAWSVGSGSLDTQYF

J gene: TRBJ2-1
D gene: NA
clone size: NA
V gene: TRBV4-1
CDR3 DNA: TGCGCCAGCAGCCAAGCCTCTTTGTCAGGGGTCTACAATGAGCAGTTCTTC
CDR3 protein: CASSQASLSGVYNEQFF

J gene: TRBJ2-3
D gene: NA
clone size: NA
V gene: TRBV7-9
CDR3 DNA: TGTGCCAGCAGCAGCGCAGGGGTCGAGACGCAGTATTTT
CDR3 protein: CASSSAGVETQYF

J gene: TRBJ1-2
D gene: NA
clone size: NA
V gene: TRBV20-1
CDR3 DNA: TGCAGTGCTAGTAGGGGGACCAGCCCCTATGGCTACACCTTC
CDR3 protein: CSASRGTSPYGYTF

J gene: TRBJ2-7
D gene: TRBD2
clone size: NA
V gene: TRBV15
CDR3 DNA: TGTGCCACCAGCAGGGGACTAGCGGCCGCCTACGAGCAGTACTTC
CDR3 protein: CATSRGLAAAYEQYF

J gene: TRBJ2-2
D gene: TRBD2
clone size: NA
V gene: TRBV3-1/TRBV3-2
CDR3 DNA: TGTGCCAGCAGCCCTTTCGGAACTAGCGGGAGGGCCGGGGAGCTGTTTTTT
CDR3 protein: CASSPFGTSGRAGELFF

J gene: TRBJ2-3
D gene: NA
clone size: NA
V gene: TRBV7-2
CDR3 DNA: TGTGCCAGCAGCTTCTTCGCAGATACGCAGTATTTT
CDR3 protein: CASSFFADTQYF

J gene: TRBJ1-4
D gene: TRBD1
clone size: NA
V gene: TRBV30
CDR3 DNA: TGTGCCTGGAGCTACGGGACAGGGGCTGAAAAACTGTTTTTT
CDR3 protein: CAWSYGTGAEKLFF

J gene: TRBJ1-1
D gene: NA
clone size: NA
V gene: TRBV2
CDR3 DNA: TGTGCCAGCAGTGTGGGGGGTGAAGCTTTCTTT
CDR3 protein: CASSVGGEAFF

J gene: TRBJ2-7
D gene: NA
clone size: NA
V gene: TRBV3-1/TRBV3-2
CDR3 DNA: TGTGCCAGCAGCCACAGGGGCTCCGAGCAGTACTTC
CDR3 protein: CASSHRGSEQYF

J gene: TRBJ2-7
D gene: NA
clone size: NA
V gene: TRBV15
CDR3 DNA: TGTGCCACCAGCCTGGGGGGGGGCTTTTACGAGCAGTACTTC
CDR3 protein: CATSLGGGFYEQYF

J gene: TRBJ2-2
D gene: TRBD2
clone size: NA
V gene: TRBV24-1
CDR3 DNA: TGTGCCACCAGTGATTTGGGTTCGGCGGGAGGAACCGGGGAGCTGTTTTTT
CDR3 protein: CATSDLGSAGGTGELFF

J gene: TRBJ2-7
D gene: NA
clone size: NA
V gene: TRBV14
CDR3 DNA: TGTGCCAGCAGCCAAGATCGCGGCTACGAGCAGTACTTC
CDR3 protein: CASSQDRGYEQYF

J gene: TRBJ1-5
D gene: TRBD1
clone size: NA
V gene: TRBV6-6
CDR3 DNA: TGTGCCAGCAGGGAAACAGGGGCTCAGCCCCAGCATTTT
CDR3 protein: CASRETGAQPQHF

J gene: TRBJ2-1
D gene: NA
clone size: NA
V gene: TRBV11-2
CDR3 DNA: TGTGCCAGCAGAACCCATTATCAACCGGTGAATGAGCAGTTCTTC
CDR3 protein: CASRTHYQPVNEQFF